The next 11 T cell receptor beta chains were all read from a single sample in a study of beta chain features in type 1 diabetes. Study outcomes and limitations: In every one of the four CD4+ subsets, TCRB CDR3s were moderately but significantly shorter in Type 1 diabetes patients.

The authors reverse transcribed all of the isolated RNA, so sequencing captured expressed TCRB transcripts. Some clones are missing from TCRdb's copy, which holds only in-frame ones; the method was immunoSEQ multiplex PCR. This table has 250,000 to 350,000 clones, approximately 15% appearing once. These receptors have no known antigen. Material: naive CD4+ T cells from blood. The receptors here all came from a young man with type 1 diabetes.

This clone was counted only a few times. The V call is TRBV5-1, the J call TRBJ2-5; 7 bases match TRBD1. Germline trimming cut 4 bases from V and 4 bases from J; bases unmatched to any gene: 4. There are 13 residues in the CDR3. The germline V gene has CDR1 SGHRS and CDR2 YFSETQ. The CDR3 DNA sequence: TGCGCCAGCAGCCAGGGACAGATAGAGACCCAGTACTTC. Translated, it gives CASSQGQIETQYF.

V is TRBV14 and J is TRBJ2-2, with 10 bases identical to TRBD2. The CDR3 loop spans 21 amino acids. Per the germline V gene, CDR1 is SGHDN and CDR2 is FVKESK. The trim removed 3 bases at V and 6 bases at J, leaving 22 bases unmatched. This CDR3 is CASSQIPGGASGSRLSGELFF. CDR3 DNA: TGTGCCAGCAGCCAGATACCCGGCGGGGCTAGCGGGAGCAGATTATCCGGGGAGCTGTTTTTT.

The V gene is TRBV15, the J gene TRBJ2-7; D remains unclear. This CDR3 comprises 13 residues. Trimming left V 2 bases short and J 6 bases short, with 11 bases between. Germline V lookup: CDR1 LNHNV, CDR2 YYDKDF (reference sequence). The chain's CDR3 is CATSRNYPVEQYF. As DNA, the CDR3 is TGTGCCACCAGCAGAAACTACCCCGTCGAGCAGTACTTC.

J is TRBJ1-4 and V is TRBV2, with D maybe TRBD1 (5 bases). Trimming took off 7 bases at V and 6 bases at J, with 15 bases between the two ends. The CDR3 spans 14 residues. The germline V gene encodes CDR1 SNHLY and CDR2 FYNNEI. The CDR3 loop is CASTWTGGYEKLFF. CDR3 nucleotides: TGTGCCAGCACCTGGACGGGGGGTTATGAAAAACTGTTTTTT.

This clone was seen more than once but under ten times. This chain uses TRBV9 with TRBJ2-1; TRBD2 matches at 7 bases. CDR1 and CDR2 from the germline V gene are SGDLS and YYNGEE. The junction had 3 bases not matched to a gene; V was cut back by 0 bases and J by 9 bases. The CDR3 runs 13 residues. CDR3 DNA: TGTGCCAGCAGCGTAGCGACGGGAGGTGAGCAGTTCTTC. Translated: CASSVATGGEQFF.

This clone was found a few times. The rearrangement uses TRBV6-5 and TRBJ1-2, with D perhaps matching TRBD1 (5 bases). Germline CDR1 is MNHEY and CDR2 is SVGAGI. The CDR3 is made up of 13 amino acids. Deletions cut 7 bases from V and 4 bases from J, with 13 bases between. The CDR3 nucleotides read TGTGCCAGCACCCCGACAGATGCCTATGGCTACACCTTC. Translating it yields CASTPTDAYGYTF.

This clone was observed a few times. This chain joins TRBV11-3 and TRBJ2-1; 8 bases line up with TRBD2. Trimming at V came to 2 bases and at J to 2 bases, leaving 2 bases not matched to a gene. Germline V gene lookup returns CDR1 SGHNT and CDR2 YENEEA. The CDR3 is 15 residues long. CDR3 nucleotides: TGTGCCAGCAGCTTATCGGGAGGGACCTACAATGAGCAGTTCTTC. It yields the protein CASSLSGGTYNEQFF.

This clone showed up just a few times. The same CDR3 also results from other DNA sequences found in this sample. This sequence joins TRBV9 and TRBJ2-3; D call uncertain. The CDR3 has 13 residues. V dropped 5 bases and J dropped 0 bases, with 7 bases sitting between them. Germline CDR1 is SGDLS and CDR2 is YYNGEE. DNA for the CDR3: TGTGCCAGCAGTAGTCCTAGCACAGATACGCAGTATTTT. Translated, it gives CASSSPSTDTQYF.

The chain employs TRBV19 and TRBJ2-5; a weak D match, TRBD1 (6 bases). The V end lost 4 bases, the J end lost 2 bases, and 14 bases lay between the germline ends. The CDR3 covers 15 residues. The V gene's germline CDR1 is LNHDA and CDR2 SQIVND (reference sequence). CDR3 sequence: CASSTPGTIQETQYF. In nucleotides, the CDR3 is TGTGCCAGTAGTACCCCAGGGACAATACAAGAGACCCAGTACTTC.

V usage is TRBV5-4 and J usage is TRBJ2-3, with TRBD2 matching 8 bases. Per the germline V gene, CDR1 is SGHNT and CDR2 is YYREEE (reference sequence). The CDR3 has 15 residues. V gave up 4 bases and J gave up 3 bases; unmatched junction bases: 7. The CDR3 nucleotides are TGTGCCAGCAGCGCCTCAGGGACTAGGACAGATACGCAGTATTTT. The encoded protein is CASSASGTRTDTQYF. Using reference TRBV5-4 and TRBJ2-3 for the parts outside the CDR3, the full variable domain is ETGVTQSPTHLIKTRGQQVTLRCSSQSGHNTVSWYQQALGQGPQFIFQYYREEENGRGNFPPRFSGLQFPNYSSELNVNALELDDSALYLCASSASGTRTDTQYFGPGTRLTVL.

The chain joins TRBV18 to TRBJ2-5; D is ambiguous. Trimming stripped 4 bases from V and 4 bases from J, with 4 bases between. This CDR3 spans 11 amino acids. Germline CDR1 and CDR2: KGHSH and LQKENI. DNA for the CDR3: TGTGCCAGCTCACTACTAGAGACCCAGTACTTC. Residues: CASSLLETQYF.